Below are 8 T cell receptor beta chains sequenced from a single sample in a study of vaccination and CD4 T cells after COVID-19. These TCRs are of unknown antigen specificity. Treatment meaning: roughly 10-day PBMC culture with coronavirus spike peptide pools or control peptides (ViraFEST assay). CD4+ T cells that had been cultured provided DNA sequenced with the Oncomine TCR Beta short-read assay. TCRdb reprocessed the PCR reads with MiXCR, giving one entry per CDR3 protein. The data contain 12,000 or so distinct CDR3 sequences, 50% of them singletons. The source material was CD4+ T cells from blood, cultured in vitro. The receptors were sampled from a human donor who had recovered from COVID-19.

This clonotype was seen only once. The rearrangement joins TRBV15 to TRBJ2-1, with D perhaps TRBD2 (6 bases). Germline V CDR1 and CDR2: LNHNV, YYDKDF (reference sequence). The length of the CDR3 is 14 residues. The V and J ends lost 9 bases and 5 bases respectively, with 17 bases between them. CDR3 in amino acids: CATPFRDFDNEQFF. Here the CDR3 DNA reads TGTGCCACTCCGTTTAGGGACTTCGACAATGAGCAGTTCTTC.

This clonotype was detected once. This chain connects TRBV2 to TRBJ2-5; maybe TRBD1 (6 bases). Germline V gene data show CDR1 as SNHLY and CDR2 as FYNNEI. This CDR3 spans 14 amino acids. Trimming stripped 4 bases from V and 5 bases from J, with 14 bases between. Written as DNA, the CDR3 is TGTGCCAGCAGTGTTCAGGGGTGGGGGGAGACCCAGTACTTC. This encodes CASSVQGWGETQYF.

The DNA of the CDR3 is TGCAGCTGGGGGCGGGGGCTCGATGGCTACACCTTC. Protein: CSWGRGLDGYTF. This chain uses TRBV20-1 with TRBJ1-2, with a tentative D call TRBD1 (6 bases). Germline V CDR1 and CDR2: DFQATT, SNEGSKA (reference sequence). This CDR3 is 12 amino acids long.

This clonotype has more than one count but fewer than ten. CDR3 protein: CASSYSTGGYYGYTF. DNA for the CDR3: TGTGCCAGCAGTTACTCGACAGGGGGATACTATGGCTACACCTTC. The chain recombines TRBV6-5 with TRBJ1-2; TRBD1 agrees at 9 bases. Trimming removed 0 bases from V and 3 bases from J; junction bases left unmatched: 2. The CDR3 consists of 15 residues. From germline, CDR1 is MNHEY and CDR2 SVGAGI.

This clonotype is a singleton in its sample. The chain links TRBV10-2 to TRBJ1-2, with unresolved D. The CDR3 totals 13 residues. Between the trimmed V and J ends, which lost 6 bases and 3 bases, there was a span of 11 bases. Per the germline V gene, CDR1 is WSHSY and CDR2 is SAAADI. CDR3 protein: CASSPGADYGYTF. CDR3 bases: TGCGCCAGCAGCCCCGGAGCGGACTATGGCTACACCTTC.

This clonotype has only a few counts. This rearrangement joins TRBV2 to TRBJ2-2; D is unresolved. Trimming took 8 bases from V and 6 from J, leaving 19 bases between them. The V gene's germline CDR1 is SNHLY and CDR2 FYNNEI. CDR3 length equals 15 residues. The CDR3 DNA sequence: TGTGCCAGCGGCAGACTGACCTCGACTCCCGGGGAGCTGTTTTTT. This encodes CASGRLTSTPGELFF.

The V call is TRBV27, the J call TRBJ2-3; 7 nucleotides match TRBD2. The CDR3 loop spans 16 amino acids. Germline loops: CDR1 MNHEY, CDR2 SMNVEV (reference sequence). After removal of 5 bases from V and 0 bases from J, the junction contained 8 bases not matched to a gene. The CDR3 is CASSPKRLASTDTQYF. The CDR3 bases are TGTGCCAGCAGTCCGAAAAGACTAGCTAGCACAGATACGCAGTATTTT.

This chain connects TRBV10-3 to TRBJ2-1; D possibly uses TRBD1 or TRBD2 (5 bases each). Per germline, CDR1 ENHRY and CDR2 SYGVKD. CDR3 size: 14 residues. V gave up 2 bases and J gave up 6 bases, with 11 bases separating them. DNA for the CDR3: TGTGCCATCAGTGAGGGCCTCGGGGCCAATGAGCAGTTCTTC. Translating gives CAISEGLGANEQFF.